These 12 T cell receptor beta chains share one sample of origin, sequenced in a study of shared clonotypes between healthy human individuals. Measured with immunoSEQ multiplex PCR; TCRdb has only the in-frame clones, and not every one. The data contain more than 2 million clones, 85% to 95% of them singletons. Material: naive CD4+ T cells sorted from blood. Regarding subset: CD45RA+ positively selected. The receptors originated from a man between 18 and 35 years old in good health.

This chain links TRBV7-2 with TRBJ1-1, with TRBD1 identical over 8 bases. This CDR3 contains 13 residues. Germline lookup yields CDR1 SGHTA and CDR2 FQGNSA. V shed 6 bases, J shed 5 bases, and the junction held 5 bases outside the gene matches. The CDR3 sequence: CASRQGANTEAFF. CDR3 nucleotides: TGTGCCAGCAGGCAGGGGGCGAATACTGAAGCTTTCTTT.

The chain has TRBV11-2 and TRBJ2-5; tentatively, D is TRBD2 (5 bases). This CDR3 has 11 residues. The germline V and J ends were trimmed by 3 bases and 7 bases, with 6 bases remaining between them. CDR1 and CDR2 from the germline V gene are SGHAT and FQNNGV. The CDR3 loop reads CASSLRVTQYF. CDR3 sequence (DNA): TGTGCCAGCAGCTTGAGGGTGACCCAGTACTTC. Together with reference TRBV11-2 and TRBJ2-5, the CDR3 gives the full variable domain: EAGVAQSPRYKIIEKRQSVAFWCNPISGHATLYWYQQILGQGPKLLIQFQNNGVVDDSQLPKDRFSAERLKGVDSTLKIQPAKLEDSAVYLCASSLRVTQYFGPGTRLLVL.

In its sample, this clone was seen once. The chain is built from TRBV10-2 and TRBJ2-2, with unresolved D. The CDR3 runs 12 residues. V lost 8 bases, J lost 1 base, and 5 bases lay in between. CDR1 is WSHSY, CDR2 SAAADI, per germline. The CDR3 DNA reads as TGCGCCAGCGGCGAGAACACCGGGGAGCTGTTTTTT. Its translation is CASGENTGELFF.

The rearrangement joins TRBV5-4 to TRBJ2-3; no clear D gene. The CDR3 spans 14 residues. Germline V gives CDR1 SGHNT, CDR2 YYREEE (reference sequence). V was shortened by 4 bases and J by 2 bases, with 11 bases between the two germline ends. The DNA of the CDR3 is TGTGCCAGCAGCCGGACCGCCGACACAGATACGCAGTATTTT. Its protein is CASSRTADTDTQYF.

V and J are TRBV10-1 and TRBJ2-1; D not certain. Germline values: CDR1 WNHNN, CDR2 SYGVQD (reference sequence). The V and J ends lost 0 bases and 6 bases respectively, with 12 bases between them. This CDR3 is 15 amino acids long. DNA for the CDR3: TGCGCCAGCAGTGAGTCGCCAGCTCCCTCCAATGAGCAGTTCTTC. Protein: CASSESPAPSNEQFF.

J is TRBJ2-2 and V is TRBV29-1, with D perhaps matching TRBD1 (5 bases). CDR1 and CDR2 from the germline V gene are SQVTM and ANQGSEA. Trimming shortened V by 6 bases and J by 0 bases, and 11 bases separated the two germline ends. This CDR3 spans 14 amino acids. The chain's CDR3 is CSVQGPTNTGELFF. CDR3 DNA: TGCAGCGTCCAGGGCCCCACGAACACCGGGGAGCTGTTTTTT.

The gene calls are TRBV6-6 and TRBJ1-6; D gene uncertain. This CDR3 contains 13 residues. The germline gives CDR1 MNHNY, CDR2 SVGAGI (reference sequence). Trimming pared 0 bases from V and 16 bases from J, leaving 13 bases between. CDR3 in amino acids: CASSYSVEGFLHF. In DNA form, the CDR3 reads TGTGCCAGCAGTTACTCAGTTGAGGGCTTTCTCCACTTT.

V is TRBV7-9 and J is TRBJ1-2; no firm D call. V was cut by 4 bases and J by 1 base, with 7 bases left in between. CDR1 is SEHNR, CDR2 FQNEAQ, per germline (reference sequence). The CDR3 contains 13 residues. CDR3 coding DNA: TGTGCCAGCAGCTCTACAGATAACTATGGCTACACCTTC. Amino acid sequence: CASSSTDNYGYTF.

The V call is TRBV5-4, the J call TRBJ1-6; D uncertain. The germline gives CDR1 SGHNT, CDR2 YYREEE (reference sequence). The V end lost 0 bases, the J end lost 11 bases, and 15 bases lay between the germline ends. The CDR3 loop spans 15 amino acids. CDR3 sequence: CASSLVGDSRTPLHF. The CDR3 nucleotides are TGTGCCAGCAGCTTGGTTGGAGATTCTAGGACACCCCTCCACTTT.

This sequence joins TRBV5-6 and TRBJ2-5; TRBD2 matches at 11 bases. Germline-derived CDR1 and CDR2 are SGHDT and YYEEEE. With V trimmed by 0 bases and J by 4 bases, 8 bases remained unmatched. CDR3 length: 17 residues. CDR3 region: CASSLELAGEWGETQYF. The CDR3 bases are TGTGCCAGCAGCTTGGAACTAGCGGGAGAATGGGGAGAGACCCAGTACTTC.

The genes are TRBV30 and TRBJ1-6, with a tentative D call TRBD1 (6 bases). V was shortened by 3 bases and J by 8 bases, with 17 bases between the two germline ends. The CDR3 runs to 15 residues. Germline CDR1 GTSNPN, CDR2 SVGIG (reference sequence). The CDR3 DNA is TGTGCCTGGAGGGACCGCGGGGGCATCGATTCACCCCTCCACTTT. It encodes CAWRDRGGIDSPLHF.

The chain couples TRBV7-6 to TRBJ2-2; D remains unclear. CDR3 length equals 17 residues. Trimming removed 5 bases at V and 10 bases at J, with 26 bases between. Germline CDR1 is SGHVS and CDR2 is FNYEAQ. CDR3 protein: CASSPMESGVKFQELFF. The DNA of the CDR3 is TGTGCCAGCAGCCCGATGGAATCTGGGGTAAAATTTCAGGAGCTGTTTTTT.